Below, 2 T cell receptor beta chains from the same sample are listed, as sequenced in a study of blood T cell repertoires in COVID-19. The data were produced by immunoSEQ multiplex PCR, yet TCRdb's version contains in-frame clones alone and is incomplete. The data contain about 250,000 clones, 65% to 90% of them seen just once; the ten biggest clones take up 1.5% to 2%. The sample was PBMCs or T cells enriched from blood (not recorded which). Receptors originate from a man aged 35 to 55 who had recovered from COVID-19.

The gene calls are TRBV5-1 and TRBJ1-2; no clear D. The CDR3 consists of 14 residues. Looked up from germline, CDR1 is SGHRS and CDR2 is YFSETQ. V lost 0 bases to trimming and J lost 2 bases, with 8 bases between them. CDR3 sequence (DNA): TGCGCCAGCAGCTTGGGGAACGGGAACTATGGCTACACCTTC. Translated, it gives CASSLGNGNYGYTF.

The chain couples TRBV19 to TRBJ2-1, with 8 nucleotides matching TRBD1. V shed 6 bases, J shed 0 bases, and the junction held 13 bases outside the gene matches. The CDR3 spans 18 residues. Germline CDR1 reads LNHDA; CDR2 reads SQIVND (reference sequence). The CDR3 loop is CASRSGQGARGSYNEQFF. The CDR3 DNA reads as TGTGCCAGTAGATCGGGCCAGGGGGCCAGGGGCTCCTACAATGAGCAGTTCTTC.